This TCR beta chain was found in a study of T cell responses to AZD1222 COVID-19 vaccine. Clones were read by immunoSEQ multiplex PCR, and TCRdb kept only the in-frame ones, dropping some. Of roughly 100,000 clones detected, 93% appear once; the ten largest clones hold around 5%. The CDR3 has 12 residues. Per the germline V gene, CDR1 is SGDLS and CDR2 is YYNGEE. With 0 bases removed from V and 4 bases from J, the gap between germline ends came to 3 bases. The TCR was taken from an adult in good health. The starting material was peripheral blood, obtained on day 0 of AZD1222 vaccination. This chain joins TRBV9 and TRBJ2-3; D is uncertain. CDR3 nucleotides: TGTGCCAGCAGCGTAGCTTCAGATACGCAGTATTTT. It translates to CASSVASDTQYF. The entire variable domain, with the rest obtained from reference TRBV9 and TRBJ2-3, is as follows: DSGVTQTPKHLITATGQRVTLRCSPRSGDLSVYWYQQSLDQGLQFLIQYYNGEERAKGNILERFSAQQFPDLHSELNLSSLELGDSALYFCASSVASDTQYFGPGTRLTVL.